This T cell receptor beta chain derives from a study of T cells after posttransplantation cyclophosphamide. Overall study findings and caveats: Later post-transplant blood repertoires were often dominated by donor CD8+ memory clones. Tissue-infiltrating T cells from skin or gut overlapped little with blood T cells.

Treatment was busulfan-fludarabine conditioning, a marrow graft, and cyclophosphamide on days +3 and +4. Comments on this clone: Its target is unknown.

The table came from immunoSEQ multiplex PCR; TCRdb's copy has only in-frame clones and leaves some out. The sample holds approximately 2,000 clones, 73% seen once. The germline V and J ends were trimmed by 0 bases and 8 bases, with 11 bases remaining between them. This CDR3 comprises 13 residues. The germline V gene encodes CDR1 SGHRS and CDR2 YFSETQ. Sequences were derived from CD8+ T cells sorted from PBMCs, sampled 242 days after a stem cell transplant with posttransplant cyclophosphamide. The rearrangement links TRBV5-1 to TRBJ1-1; no clear D. This TCR came from a male patient in his thirties who received an allogeneic stem cell transplant from a related donor, was CMV-positive, and had no GVHD. A share of the T cells may be of graft donor origin. DNA of the CDR3: TGCGCCAGCAGCTTGGATGCGCCAACCGAAGCTTTCTTT. Translation: CASSLDAPTEAFF. Full variable domain (remainder filled in from reference TRBV5-1 and TRBJ1-1): KAGVTQTPRYLIKTRGQQVTLSCSPISGHRSVSWYQQTPGQGLQFLFEYFSETQRNKGNFPGRFSGRQFSNSRSEMNVSTLELGDSALYLCASSLDAPTEAFFGQGTRLTVV.